Below, 25 T cell receptor beta chains from the same sample are listed, as sequenced in a study of T cell responses to AZD1222 COVID-19 vaccine. Some clones are missing from TCRdb's copy, which holds only in-frame ones; the method was immunoSEQ multiplex PCR. The sample carries more than 85,000 clones, roughly nine tenths recorded once. Specimen: peripheral blood, collected on day 0 of AZD1222 vaccination. These receptors originate from an adult in good health.

The V and J genes are TRBV7-9 and TRBJ1-3, with D perhaps matching TRBD1 (6 bases). This CDR3 region has 16 residues. Germline V gene lookup returns CDR1 SEHNR and CDR2 FQNEAQ (reference sequence). V was trimmed by 0 bases and J by 2 bases, leaving 11 bases between them. CDR3 sequence (DNA): TGTGCCAGCAGCTTAGCCGGACAGAGAACTGGAAACACCATATATTTT. Residues: CASSLAGQRTGNTIYF.

This clone has only a few counts. This chain connects TRBV15 to TRBJ1-5; maybe TRBD1 (6 bases). V was clipped by 5 bases and J by 5 bases, with 13 bases between them. This CDR3 is 14 amino acids long. The germline V gene has CDR1 LNHNV and CDR2 YYDKDF (reference sequence). The CDR3, as DNA: TGTGCCACCAGCCTACAGGGAGGGGATCAGCCCCAGCATTTT. This gives the protein CATSLQGGDQPQHF.

This chain connects TRBV6-5 to TRBJ1-1, with a weak D call TRBD1 (6 bases). V was clipped by 2 bases and J by 4 bases, with 8 bases between them. The CDR3 length is 13 residues. Germline V gene sequence: CDR1 MNHEY, CDR2 SVGAGI. Here the CDR3 reads CASSYQGFTEAFF. As DNA, the CDR3 is TGTGCCAGCAGTTACCAGGGGTTCACTGAAGCTTTCTTT.

This clone came up once. The chain links TRBV10-3 to TRBJ1-2; D remains ambiguous. Germline values: CDR1 ENHRY, CDR2 SYGVKD. The CDR3 runs 15 residues. Trimming took 0 bases from V and 9 from J, leaving 17 bases between them. In DNA, the CDR3 is TGTGCCATCAGTGAGTCGATCGTGTCCGGGCTGAGCTACACCTTC. Translating gives CAISESIVSGLSYTF.

The chain employs TRBV5-1 and TRBJ1-6, with TRBD1 as a possible D gene (5 bases). Trimming left V 0 bases short and J 10 bases short, with 14 bases between. CDR1 is SGHRS, CDR2 YFSETQ, per germline. CDR3 length equals 15 residues. Written as DNA, the CDR3 is TGCGCCAGCAGCTTGGAGGGGCAGGGAAGCTCACCCCTCCACTTT. It codes for CASSLEGQGSSPLHF.

The count of this clone is one. The chain joins TRBV18 to TRBJ1-3; D uncertain. Trimming took off 3 bases at V and 6 bases at J, with 6 bases between the two ends. CDR1 KGHSH and CDR2 LQKENI come from the germline V gene. The CDR3 is 12 residues long. CDR3: CASSPAENTIYF. The CDR3 DNA sequence: TGTGCCAGCTCACCGGCCGAAAACACCATATATTTT.

This chain connects TRBV28 to TRBJ1-4; 7 bases map to TRBD1. This CDR3 is 15 amino acids long. The germline V gene has CDR1 MDHEN and CDR2 SYDVKM. Unmatched junction bases numbered 6, after V lost 5 bases and J lost 3 bases. CDR3 in amino acids: CASSPEGAANEKLFF. CDR3 DNA sequence: TGTGCCAGCAGTCCTGAGGGGGCAGCTAATGAAAAACTGTTTTTT.

The J gene is TRBJ2-1, the V gene TRBV18; D possibly matches TRBD1 or TRBD2 (5 bases each). Germline-derived CDR1 and CDR2 are KGHSH and LQKENI. CDR3 length equals 12 residues. V was shortened by 7 bases and J by 7 bases, with 11 bases between the two germline ends. CDR3 bases: TGTGCCAGCTTTCGGGGCGGTAATGAGCAGTTCTTC. This translates into CASFRGGNEQFF.

This clone was picked up one time. The chain links TRBV7-2 to TRBJ1-2; unclear D gene. The CDR3 extends over 15 amino acids. V gave up 2 bases and J gave up 0 bases, with 10 bases separating them. Per the germline V gene, CDR1 is SGHTA and CDR2 is FQGNSA. The CDR3 DNA reads TGTGCCAGCAGCTTATGGGTCCTAGCTAACTATGGCTACACCTTC. This codes for CASSLWVLANYGYTF.

The chain is built from TRBV5-1 and TRBJ1-4; D unresolved. The V gene lost 0 bases and the J gene lost 8 bases, with 14 bases spanning the gap. The CDR3 length is 15 residues. CDR1 and CDR2 from the germline V gene are SGHRS and YFSETQ. CDR3 amino acids: CASSLARASGEKLFF. CDR3 DNA: TGCGCCAGCAGCTTGGCCCGGGCCTCTGGGGAAAAACTGTTTTTT. The variable domain in full, with the rest retrieved from reference TRBV5-1 and TRBJ1-4, is KAGVTQTPRYLIKTRGQQVTLSCSPISGHRSVSWYQQTPGQGLQFLFEYFSETQRNKGNFPGRFSGRQFSNSRSEMNVSTLELGDSALYLCASSLARASGEKLFFGSGTQLSVL.

V is TRBV18 and J is TRBJ2-2; D is perhaps TRBD2 (6 bases). The V end was cut by 6 bases, the J end by 5 bases, with 16 bases between. CDR3 size: 15 residues. Germline CDR1 and CDR2: KGHSH and LQKENI. In DNA form, the CDR3 reads TGTGCCAGCTCTACGGGACTCTTGAGGACCGGGGAGCTGTTTTTT. Residues: CASSTGLLRTGELFF.

V and J are TRBV9 and TRBJ2-2; D is uncertain. V lost 0 bases, J lost 5 bases, and 5 bases lay in between. The CDR3 spans 13 residues. CDR1 and CDR2 (germline): SGDLS, YYNGEE. CDR3 nucleotide sequence: TGTGCCAGCAGCGTAGCTTGGACCGGGGAGCTGTTTTTT. Translated: CASSVAWTGELFF.

This chain connects TRBV19 to TRBJ2-7, with 7 positions matching TRBD2. Germline V CDR1 and CDR2: LNHDA, SQIVND (reference sequence). The CDR3 has 13 residues. The V gene end was trimmed by 4 bases and the J gene end by 7 bases; junction bases not matched to a gene: 7. CDR3 loop: CASSRGGIEEQYF. CDR3 DNA: TGTGCCAGTAGTAGGGGAGGGATCGAGGAGCAGTACTTC.

The rearrangement links TRBV5-6 to TRBJ2-2; D is perhaps TRBD2 (5 bases). V gave up 7 bases and J gave up 4 bases, with 20 bases separating them. The CDR3 is 16 amino acids. CDR1 and CDR2 from the germline V gene are SGHDT and YYEEEE. The CDR3 spells CASSTLALDPTGELFF. The CDR3 DNA follows: TGTGCCAGCTCCACTCTAGCCCTTGATCCCACCGGGGAGCTGTTTTTT.

This rearrangement joins TRBV5-1 to TRBJ1-3, with TRBD1 identical over 9 bases. There are 16 residues in the CDR3. Germline-derived CDR1 and CDR2 are SGHRS and YFSETQ. Trimming removed 3 bases from V and 0 bases from J; junction bases left unmatched: 4. The CDR3, as DNA: TGCGCCAGCAGCTGGGGGGACAGGGTCTCTGGAAACACCATATATTTT. As protein: CASSWGDRVSGNTIYF.

About this clone itself: The junction and the germline gene differ at one end; a read error may be behind it. The chain has TRBV7-7 and TRBJ2-2, with 9 bases aligning to TRBD1. Germline lookup yields CDR1 SSHAT and CDR2 FNYEAQ (reference sequence). The CDR3 contains 16 residues. CDR3 protein: CASSPQGALSTGELFF. CDR3 bases: TGTGCTAGCAGCCCACAGGGGGCATTGAGCACCGGGGAGCTGTTTTTT.

This chain joins TRBV18 and TRBJ1-5, with TRBD1 matching over 8 bases. CDR1 is KGHSH and CDR2 is LQKENI in the germline V gene. V trimming: 5 bases; J trimming: 0 bases; junction bases outside the gene matches: 3. This CDR3 is built from 15 residues. In DNA, the CDR3 is TGTGCCAGCTCAAAGGGGACAGGTAGCAATCAGCCCCAGCATTTT. Its protein is CASSKGTGSNQPQHF.

Only one count was recorded for this clone. The chain carries TRBV5-1 and TRBJ2-1; the D is unclear. The CDR3 totals 13 residues. Germline V CDR1 and CDR2: SGHRS, YFSETQ. Trimming removed 9 bases from V and 0 bases from J, with 10 bases in between. The CDR3 sequence is CATPPSSYNEQFF. In DNA, the CDR3 is TGCGCCACCCCTCCGAGCTCCTACAATGAGCAGTTCTTC.

The chain employs TRBV4-3 and TRBJ2-7, with TRBD1 matching 8 bases. Germline assignment: CDR1 LGHNA and CDR2 YSLEER. Trimming cost V 4 bases and J 7 bases; bases outside gene matches: 12. The length of the CDR3 is 15 residues. CDR3 DNA: TGCGCCAGCAGCCCCGCCGGGACAGGCCCCTGGGAGCAGTACTTC. Translation gives CASSPAGTGPWEQYF.

The V and J genes are TRBV27 and TRBJ2-1, with TRBD2 matching over 11 bases. The CDR3 is made up of 16 amino acids. Germline V gene lookup returns CDR1 MNHEY and CDR2 SMNVEV (reference sequence). V trimming: 4 bases; J trimming: 4 bases; junction bases outside the gene matches: 6. DNA for the CDR3: TGTGCCAGCAGTTCCGGACTAGCGGGCCTTTACAATGAGCAGTTCTTC. It yields the protein CASSSGLAGLYNEQFF.

The chain uses TRBV9 and TRBJ1-1; D might be TRBD1 (6 bases). The germline V gene encodes CDR1 SGDLS and CDR2 YYNGEE. Trimming took 2 bases from V and 6 from J, leaving 17 bases between them. The CDR3 has 15 residues. CDR3 in amino acids: CASSVVRDNDSEAFF. CDR3 sequence (DNA): TGTGCCAGCAGCGTCGTTCGGGACAACGACTCTGAAGCTTTCTTT.

V and J are TRBV28 and TRBJ2-3, with D unresolved. This CDR3 comprises 15 residues. Deletions cut 6 bases from V and 2 bases from J, with 15 bases between. The germline V gene has CDR1 MDHEN and CDR2 SYDVKM. The DNA of the CDR3 is TGTGCCAGCAGATCCTCAAGAAGGTCCACAGATACGCAGTATTTT. Protein: CASRSSRRSTDTQYF. Full variable domain (outside the CDR3, taken from reference TRBV28 and TRBJ2-3): DVKVTQSSRYLVKRTGEKVFLECVQDMDHENMFWYRQDPGLGLRLIYFSYDVKMKEKGDIPEGYSVSREKKERFSLILESASTNQTSMYLCASRSSRRSTDTQYFGPGTRLTVL.

This chain links TRBV7-9 with TRBJ2-3, with D perhaps matching TRBD2 (5 bases). This CDR3 contains 15 residues. CDR1 is SEHNR, CDR2 FQNEAQ, per germline (reference sequence). Between the trimmed V and J ends, which lost 5 bases and 3 bases, there was a span of 15 bases. The CDR3 sequence is CASSDDYTGTDTQYF. In DNA form, the CDR3 reads TGTGCCAGCAGCGATGACTATACCGGGACAGATACGCAGTATTTT.

This chain connects TRBV3-1 (or the pseudogene TRBV3-2) to TRBJ1-5; D is undetermined. The CDR3 length is 13 residues. The V end lost 0 bases, the J end lost 4 bases, and 4 bases lay between the germline ends. Germline CDR1 is LGHDT and CDR2 is YNNKEL (reference sequence). CDR3 residues: CASSQELNQPQHF. CDR3 nucleotides: TGTGCCAGCAGCCAAGAGCTGAATCAGCCCCAGCATTTT.

This sequence joins TRBV5-1 and TRBJ1-2, with D perhaps TRBD1 (6 bases). This CDR3 has 13 residues. CDR1 and CDR2 (germline): SGHRS, YFSETQ. Trimming pared 4 bases from V and 6 bases from J, leaving 13 bases between. The chain's CDR3 is CASSLSTGHGYTF. The DNA for the CDR3 is TGCGCCAGCAGCCTCTCGACAGGCCATGGCTACACCTTC.